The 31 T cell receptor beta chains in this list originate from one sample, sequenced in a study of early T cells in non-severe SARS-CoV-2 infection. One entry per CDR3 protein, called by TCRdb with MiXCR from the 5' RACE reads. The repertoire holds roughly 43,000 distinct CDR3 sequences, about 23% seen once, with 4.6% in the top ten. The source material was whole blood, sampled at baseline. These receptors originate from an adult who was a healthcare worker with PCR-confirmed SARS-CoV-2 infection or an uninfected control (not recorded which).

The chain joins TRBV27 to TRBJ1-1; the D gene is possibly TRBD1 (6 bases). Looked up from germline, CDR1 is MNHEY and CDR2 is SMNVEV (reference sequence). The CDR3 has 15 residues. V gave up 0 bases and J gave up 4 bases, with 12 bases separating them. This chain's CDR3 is CASSLSRGYSTEAFF. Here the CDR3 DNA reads TGTGCCAGCAGTTTATCGAGGGGGTACAGCACTGAAGCTTTCTTT.

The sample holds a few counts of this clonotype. The CDR3, as DNA: TGCGCCAGCAGAAATGCCCCCGGGACAGGGTCAGATACGCAGTATTTT. Translated, it gives CASRNAPGTGSDTQYF. This chain links TRBV5-1 with TRBJ2-3; 9 bases fit TRBD1. There are 16 residues in the CDR3. CDR1 and CDR2 from the germline V gene are SGHRS and YFSETQ. Unmatched junction bases numbered 11, after V lost 5 bases and J lost 4 bases.

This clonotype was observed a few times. The CDR3 nucleotides are TGTGCCAGCAGCTTAACGGATAACACCGGGGAGCTGTTTTTT. This translates into CASSLTDNTGELFF. V gene TRBV7-9 combines with J gene TRBJ2-2; D not resolved. This CDR3 region has 14 residues. Germline CDR1 reads SEHNR; CDR2 reads FQNEAQ (reference sequence). Trimming left V 2 bases short and J 2 bases short, with 6 bases between.

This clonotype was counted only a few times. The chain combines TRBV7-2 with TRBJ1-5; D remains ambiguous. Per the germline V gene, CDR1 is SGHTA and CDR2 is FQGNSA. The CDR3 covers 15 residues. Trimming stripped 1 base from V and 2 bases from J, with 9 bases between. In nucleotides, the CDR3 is TGTGCCAGCAGCTTAGGTCAGACCGGCAATCAGCCCCAGCATTTT. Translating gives CASSLGQTGNQPQHF. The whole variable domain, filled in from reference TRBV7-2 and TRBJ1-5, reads GAGVSQSPSNKVTEKGKDVELRCDPISGHTALYWYRQSLGQGLEFLIYFQGNSAPDKSGLPSDRFSAERTGGSVSTLTIQRTQQEDSAVYLCASSLGQTGNQPQHFGDGTRLSIL.

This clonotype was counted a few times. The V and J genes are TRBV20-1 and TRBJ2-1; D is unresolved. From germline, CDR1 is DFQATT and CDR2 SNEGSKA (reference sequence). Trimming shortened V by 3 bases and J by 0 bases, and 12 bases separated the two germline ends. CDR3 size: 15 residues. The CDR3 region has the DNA TGCAGTGCTAGTGGCAGTTTTAGCTCCTACAATGAGCAGTTCTTC. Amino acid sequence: CSASGSFSSYNEQFF.

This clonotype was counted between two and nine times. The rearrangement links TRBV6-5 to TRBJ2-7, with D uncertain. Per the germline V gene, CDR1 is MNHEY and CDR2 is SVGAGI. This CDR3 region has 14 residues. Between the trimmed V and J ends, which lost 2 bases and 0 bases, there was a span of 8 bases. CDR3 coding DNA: TGTGCCAGCAGTTACGGGGTAGACTCCTACGAGCAGTACTTC. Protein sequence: CASSYGVDSYEQYF.

The CDR3 reads CAISGTLLDGDTQYF. The CDR3 DNA sequence: TGTGCCATCAGTGGTACTCTGTTGGACGGGGATACGCAGTATTTT. V is TRBV10-3 and J is TRBJ2-3; D is uncertain. Germline V gene data show CDR1 as ENHRY and CDR2 as SYGVKD. The CDR3 extends over 15 amino acids. Trimming stripped 4 bases from V and 6 bases from J, with 17 bases between.

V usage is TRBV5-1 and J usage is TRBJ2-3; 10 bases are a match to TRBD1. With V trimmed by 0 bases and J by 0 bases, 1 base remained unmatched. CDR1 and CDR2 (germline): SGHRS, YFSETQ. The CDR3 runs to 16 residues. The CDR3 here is CASSLGDRGSTDTQYF. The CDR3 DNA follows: TGCGCCAGCAGCTTGGGGGACAGGGGTAGCACAGATACGCAGTATTTT.

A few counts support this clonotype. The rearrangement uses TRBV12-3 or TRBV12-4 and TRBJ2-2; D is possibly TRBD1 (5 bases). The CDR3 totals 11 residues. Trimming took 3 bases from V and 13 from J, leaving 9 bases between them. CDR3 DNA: TGTGCCAGCAGTTTCCAGGGCTGGCTGTTTTTT. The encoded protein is CASSFQGWLFF.

CDR3 bases: TGTGCCAGCAGTTACTCCCTGGGGGCCAATCAGCCCCAGCATTTT. Residues: CASSYSLGANQPQHF. This chain uses TRBV6-2 or TRBV6-3 with TRBJ1-5; possible D gene TRBD1, 6 bases. The CDR3 runs to 15 residues. Germline-derived CDR1 and CDR2 are MNHEY and SVGEGT. Trimming cost V 0 bases and J 3 bases, with 9 bases left between them.

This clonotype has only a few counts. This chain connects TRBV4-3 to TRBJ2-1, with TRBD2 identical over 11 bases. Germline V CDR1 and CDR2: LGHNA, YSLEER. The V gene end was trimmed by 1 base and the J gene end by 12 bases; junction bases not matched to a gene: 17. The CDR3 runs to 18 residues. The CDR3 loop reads CASSQVSLGTSGHRGQFF. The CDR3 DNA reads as TGCGCCAGCAGCCAAGTCTCTCTCGGGACTAGCGGACACAGGGGGCAGTTCTTC.

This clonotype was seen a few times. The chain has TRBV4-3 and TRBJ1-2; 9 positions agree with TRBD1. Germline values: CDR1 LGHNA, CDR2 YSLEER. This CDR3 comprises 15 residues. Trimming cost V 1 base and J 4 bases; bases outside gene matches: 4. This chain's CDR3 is CASSQGTGESYGYTF. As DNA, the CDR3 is TGCGCCAGCAGCCAAGGGACAGGGGAATCCTATGGCTACACCTTC.

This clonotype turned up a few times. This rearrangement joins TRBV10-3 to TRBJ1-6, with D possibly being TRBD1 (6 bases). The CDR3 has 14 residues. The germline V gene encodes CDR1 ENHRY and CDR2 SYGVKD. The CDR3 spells CATAVGRGDSPLHF. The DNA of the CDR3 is TGTGCGACCGCGGTGGGCAGGGGTGATTCACCCCTCCACTTT.

CDR3 nucleotides: TGCAGTGCTAGGAAACCCGGAGGGACAGGGAAATACAATGAGCAGTTCTTC. Translated: CSARKPGGTGKYNEQFF. The chain links TRBV20-1 to TRBJ2-1; 9 nucleotides agree with TRBD1. Germline V gene data show CDR1 as DFQATT and CDR2 as SNEGSKA (reference sequence). The J segment lost 4 bases and the V segment lost 3 bases, leaving 13 bases of the junction unmatched. The CDR3 sequence is 17 residues long.

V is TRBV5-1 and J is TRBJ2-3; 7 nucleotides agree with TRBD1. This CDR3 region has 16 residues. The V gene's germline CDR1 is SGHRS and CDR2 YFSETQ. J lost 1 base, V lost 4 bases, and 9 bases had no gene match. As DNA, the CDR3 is TGCGCCAGCAGCCATTGGGTAGGACAGGGCACAGATACGCAGTATTTT. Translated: CASSHWVGQGTDTQYF.

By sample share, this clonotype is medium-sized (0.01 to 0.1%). The CDR3 DNA sequence: TGTGCCTCAACACCGGGACAGGGGGACTACGAGCAGTACTTC. The encoded protein is CASTPGQGDYEQYF. The V and J genes are TRBV30 and TRBJ2-7; TRBD1 matches 11 bases. There are 14 residues in the CDR3. With V trimmed by 7 bases and J by 3 bases, 8 bases remained unmatched. CDR1 and CDR2 from the germline V gene are GTSNPN and SVGIG (reference sequence). The variable domain in full, with the rest retrieved from reference TRBV30 and TRBJ2-7, is SQTIHQWPATLVQPVGSPLSLECTVEGTSNPNLYWYRQAAGRGLQLLFYSVGIGQISSEVPQNLSASRPQDRQFILSSKKLLLSDSGFYLCASTPGQGDYEQYFGPGTRLTVT.

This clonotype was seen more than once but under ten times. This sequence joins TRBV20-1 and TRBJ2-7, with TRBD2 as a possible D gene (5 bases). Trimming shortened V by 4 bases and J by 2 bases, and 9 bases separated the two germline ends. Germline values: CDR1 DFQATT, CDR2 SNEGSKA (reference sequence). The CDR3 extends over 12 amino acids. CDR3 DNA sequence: TGCAGTGCTAATCTAGCTACCTACGAGCAGTACTTC. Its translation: CSANLATYEQYF.

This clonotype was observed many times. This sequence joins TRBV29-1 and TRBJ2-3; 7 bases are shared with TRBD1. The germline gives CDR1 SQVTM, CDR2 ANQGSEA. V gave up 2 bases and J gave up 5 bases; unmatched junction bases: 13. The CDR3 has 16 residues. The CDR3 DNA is TGCAGCGTTGAAAAGAGAGGTGACAGGGCGGAAGATACGCAGTATTTT. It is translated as CSVEKRGDRAEDTQYF.

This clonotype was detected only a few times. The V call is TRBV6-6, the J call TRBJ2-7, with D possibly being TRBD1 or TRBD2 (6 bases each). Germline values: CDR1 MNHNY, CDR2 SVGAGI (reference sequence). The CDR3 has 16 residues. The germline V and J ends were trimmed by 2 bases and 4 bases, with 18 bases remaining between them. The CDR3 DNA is TGTGCCAGCAGTTACCTTCCTGGGGGGCTAGGATACGAGCAGTACTTC. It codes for CASSYLPGGLGYEQYF.

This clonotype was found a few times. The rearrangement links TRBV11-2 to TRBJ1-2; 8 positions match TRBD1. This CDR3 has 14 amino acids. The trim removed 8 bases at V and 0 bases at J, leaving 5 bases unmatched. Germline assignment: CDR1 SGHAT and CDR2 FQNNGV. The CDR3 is CASSRTGTNYGYTF. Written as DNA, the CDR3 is TGTGCCAGCTCTCGGACAGGGACTAACTATGGCTACACCTTC.

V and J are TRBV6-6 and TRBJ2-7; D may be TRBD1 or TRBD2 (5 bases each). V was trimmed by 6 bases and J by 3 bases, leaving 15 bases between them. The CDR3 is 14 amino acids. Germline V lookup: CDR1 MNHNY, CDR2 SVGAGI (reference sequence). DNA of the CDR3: TGTGCCAGCAGGGGGACCGAAGGAGGCTACGAGCAGTACTTC. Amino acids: CASRGTEGGYEQYF.

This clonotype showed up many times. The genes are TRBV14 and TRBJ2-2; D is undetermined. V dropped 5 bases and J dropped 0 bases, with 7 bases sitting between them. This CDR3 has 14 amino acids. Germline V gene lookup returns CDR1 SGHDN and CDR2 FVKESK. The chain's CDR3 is CASSRTANTGELFF. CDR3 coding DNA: TGTGCCAGCAGCAGGACCGCGAACACCGGGGAGCTGTTTTTT.

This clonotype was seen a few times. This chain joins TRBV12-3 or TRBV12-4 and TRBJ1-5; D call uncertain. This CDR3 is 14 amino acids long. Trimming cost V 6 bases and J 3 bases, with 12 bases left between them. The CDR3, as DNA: TGTGCCAGCAGGGGCGGACTGCACAATCAGCCCCAGCATTTT. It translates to CASRGGLHNQPQHF.

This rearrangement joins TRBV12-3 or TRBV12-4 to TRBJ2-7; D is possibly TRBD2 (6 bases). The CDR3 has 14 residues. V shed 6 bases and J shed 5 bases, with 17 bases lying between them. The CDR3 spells CASRSGLPADEQYF. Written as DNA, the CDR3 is TGTGCCAGCAGGTCGGGACTCCCGGCGGACGAGCAGTACTTC.

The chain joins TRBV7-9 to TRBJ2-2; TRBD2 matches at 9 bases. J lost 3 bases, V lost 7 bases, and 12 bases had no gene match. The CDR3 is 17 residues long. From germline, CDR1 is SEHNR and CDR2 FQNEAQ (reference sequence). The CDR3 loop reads CASTPRGLAIDTGELFF. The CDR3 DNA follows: TGTGCCAGCACCCCTCGGGGACTAGCAATCGACACCGGGGAGCTGTTTTTT.

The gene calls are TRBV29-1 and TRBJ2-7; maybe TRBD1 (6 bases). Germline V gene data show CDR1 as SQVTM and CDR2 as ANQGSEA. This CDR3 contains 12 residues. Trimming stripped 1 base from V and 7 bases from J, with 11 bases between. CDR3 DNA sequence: TGCAGCGTTGAAGGGGGGCAGGCAGAGCAGTACTTC. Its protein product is CSVEGGQAEQYF.

For the CDR3, the DNA is TGTGCCAGCAGCTTAGGCAACAGGGTGGGTTCACCCCTCCACTTT. Encoded protein: CASSLGNRVGSPLHF. The chain couples TRBV7-2 to TRBJ1-6; D is perhaps TRBD1 (6 bases). The germline CDR1 and CDR2 sequences are SGHTA and FQGNSA. Trimming left V 1 base short and J 9 bases short, with 13 bases between. The CDR3 loop spans 15 amino acids. Full variable domain (missing parts from reference TRBV7-2 and TRBJ1-6): GAGVSQSPSNKVTEKGKDVELRCDPISGHTALYWYRQSLGQGLEFLIYFQGNSAPDKSGLPSDRFSAERTGGSVSTLTIQRTQQEDSAVYLCASSLGNRVGSPLHFGNGTRLTVT.

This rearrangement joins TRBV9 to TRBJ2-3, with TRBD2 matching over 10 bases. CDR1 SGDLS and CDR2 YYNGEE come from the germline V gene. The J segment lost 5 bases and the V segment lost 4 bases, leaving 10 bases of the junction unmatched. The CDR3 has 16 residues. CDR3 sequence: CASSTPRSGGKDTQYF. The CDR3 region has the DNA TGTGCCAGCAGCACACCCCGTAGCGGGGGGAAAGATACGCAGTATTTT. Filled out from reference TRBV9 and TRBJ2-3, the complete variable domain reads DSGVTQTPKHLITATGQRVTLRCSPRSGDLSVYWYQQSLDQGLQFLIQYYNGEERAKGNILERFSAQQFPDLHSELNLSSLELGDSALYFCASSTPRSGGKDTQYFGPGTRLTVL.

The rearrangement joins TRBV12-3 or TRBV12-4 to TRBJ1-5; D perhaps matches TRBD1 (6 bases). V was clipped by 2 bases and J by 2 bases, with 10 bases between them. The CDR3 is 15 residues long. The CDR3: CASSLSRGGNQPQHF. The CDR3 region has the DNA TGTGCCAGCAGTTTAAGCAGGGGTGGCAATCAGCCCCAGCATTTT.

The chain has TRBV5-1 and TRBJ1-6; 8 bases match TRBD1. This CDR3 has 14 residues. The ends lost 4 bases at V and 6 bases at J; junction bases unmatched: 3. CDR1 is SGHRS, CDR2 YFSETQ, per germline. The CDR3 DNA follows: TGCGCCAGCAGCACCACAGGGGGTAATTCACCCCTCCACTTT. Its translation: CASSTTGGNSPLHF.

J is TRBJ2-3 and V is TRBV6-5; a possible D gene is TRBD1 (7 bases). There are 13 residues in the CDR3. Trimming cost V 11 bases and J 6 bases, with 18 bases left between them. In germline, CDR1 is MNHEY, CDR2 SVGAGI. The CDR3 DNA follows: TGTGCCTCCCGTCAGGGGGGTCGGGATACGCAGTATTTT. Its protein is CASRQGGRDTQYF.